The clone carrying this T cell receptor beta chain was found a few times. Its antigen is not identified. The entry originates in a study of CD4 T cells in relation to SARS-CoV-2 and coronaviruses. Before the COVID-19 pandemic, during about 2010-2018, CD4+ T cells were taken from unexposed donors. After about 10 days of culture, CD4+ T cells were isolated. The assay was immunoSEQ multiplex PCR, and TCRdb's table has in-frame clones only and misses some. This table holds around 15,000 clones, over 80% found once. The CDR3 runs to 12 residues. The V and J ends lost 10 bases and 1 base respectively, with 10 bases between them. Germline V CDR1 and CDR2: LNHDA, SQIVND (reference sequence).

The sequencing input was CD4+ T cells from PBMCs, cultured in vitro. The chain carries TRBV19 and TRBJ1-1, with a possible D match to TRBD1 (5 bases). The clonotype comes from a human donor in good health. For the CDR3, the DNA is TGTGCCACAGGGTACGGGAACACTGAAGCTTTCTTT. Translation: CATGYGNTEAFF.